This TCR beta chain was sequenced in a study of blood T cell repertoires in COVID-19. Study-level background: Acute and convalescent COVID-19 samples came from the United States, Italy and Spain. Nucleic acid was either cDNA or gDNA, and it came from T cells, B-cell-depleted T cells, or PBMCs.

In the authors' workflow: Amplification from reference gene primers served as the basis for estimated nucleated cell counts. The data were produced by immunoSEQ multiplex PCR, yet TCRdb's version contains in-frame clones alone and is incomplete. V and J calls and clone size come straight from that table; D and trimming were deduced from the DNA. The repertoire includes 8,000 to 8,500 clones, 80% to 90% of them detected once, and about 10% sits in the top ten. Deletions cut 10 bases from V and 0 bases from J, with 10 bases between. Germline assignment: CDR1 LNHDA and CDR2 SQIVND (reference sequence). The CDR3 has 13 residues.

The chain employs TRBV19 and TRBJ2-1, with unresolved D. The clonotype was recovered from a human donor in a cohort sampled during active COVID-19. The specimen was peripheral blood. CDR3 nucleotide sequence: TGTGCCACCCAATGGAGCTCCTACAATGAGCAGTTCTTC. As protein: CATQWSSYNEQFF.